This TCR beta chain originates from a study of sequential checkpoint blockade in melanoma. The overall study: First-line arms were nivolumab then ipilimumab, or the reverse, randomized 1:1. Maintenance nivolumab came after either treatment sequence.

V lost 3 bases and J lost 0; bases outside the gene matches: 4. From germline, CDR1 is MDHEN and CDR2 SYDVKM. The CDR3 contains 15 residues. The sample's treatment: randomized to nivolumab then ipilimumab (arm A) or the reverse (arm B). Patients had received no earlier DNA-damaging chemotherapy. Live CD3+CD8+ CD19− CD56− cells were sorted from PBMCs. Sequencing used immunoSEQ multiplex PCR; TCRdb keeps in-frame clones, though not all of them. The table records around 26,000 clones, around 73% of them present only once. The input for sequencing was CD8+ T cells sorted from blood (inferred from file names), taken from a patient given nivolumab and ipilimumab in sequence. The rearrangement links TRBV28 to TRBJ1-1; 7 bases map to TRBD1. This TCR was recovered from a human donor with melanoma. DNA of the CDR3: TGTGCCAGCAGTTTTGGGGGACAGTTGAACACTGAAGCTTTCTTT. Encoded protein: CASSFGGQLNTEAFF.